These T cell receptor beta chains were read from a single sample in a study of T cells in localized non-small cell lung cancer. Only in-frame clones appear in the TCRdb table, and some are missing; sequencing was by immunoSEQ multiplex PCR. The repertoire includes roughly 25,000 clones, roughly 90% of them detected once, and nearly 15% sits in the top ten. The sample consisted of peripheral blood, taken before any cancer treatment. These receptor sequences come from a man between 40 and 75 years old with stage III squamous cell lung carcinoma. Both conserved end residues are part of each CDR3. Each record gives: J gene, clone size, D gene, V gene, CDR3 DNA, CDR3 protein. D genes are given only for firm matches. Rows may omit the clone size; those that give it use once, few, many or a size class.

J: TRBJ2-3
size: .
D: .
V: TRBV5-4
DNA: TGTGCCAGCAGCCTGGACAGATTCACAGATACGCAGTATTTT
CDR3: CASSLDRFTDTQYF

J: TRBJ1-1
size: .
D: TRBD1
V: TRBV13
DNA: TGTGCCAGCAGCGGCCGGGACAGGAAGAACACTGAAGCTTTCTTT
CDR3: CASSGRDRKNTEAFF

J: TRBJ1-1
size: .
D: .
V: TRBV5-1
DNA: TGCGCCAGCAGCCCTGGGGGGAGGGATGAAGCTTTCTTT
CDR3: CASSPGGRDEAFF

J: TRBJ1-2
size: .
D: TRBD1
V: TRBV9
DNA: TGTGCCAGCAGCGAAAAGCCGACAGGGACCGGTGGCTACACCTTC
CDR3: CASSEKPTGTGGYTF

J: TRBJ1-2
size: .
D: TRBD1
V: TRBV5-1
DNA: TGCGCCAGCAGCCCCGGAATTAAGACAGGGATTTATGGCTACACCTTC
CDR3: CASSPGIKTGIYGYTF

J: TRBJ2-7
size: .
D: .
V: TRBV19
DNA: TGTGCCAGTAGTATTCCAGGGTTAAGCTCCTACGAGCAGTACTTC
CDR3: CASSIPGLSSYEQYF

J: TRBJ2-3
size: .
D: TRBD2
V: TRBV10-3
DNA: TGTGCCATCGGGGGCAGAGCGGGGGGCACAGATACGCAGTATTTT
CDR3: CAIGGRAGGTDTQYF

J: TRBJ1-2
size: .
D: .
V: TRBV19
DNA: TGTGCCAGTAGTAAAGACGGCAGAAGTAACTATGGCTACACCTTC
CDR3: CASSKDGRSNYGYTF

J: TRBJ1-1
size: .
D: TRBD1
V: TRBV30
DNA: TGTGCCTGGTTAGGGGGCCGAGGAACTGAAGCTTTCTTT
CDR3: CAWLGGRGTEAFF

J: TRBJ2-3
size: .
D: TRBD2
V: TRBV11-1
DNA: TGTGCCAGCAGCTTAGCGCGCCTAGCGGGAGGGTTCACAGATACGCAGTATTTT
CDR3: CASSLARLAGGFTDTQYF

J: TRBJ2-5
size: .
D: .
V: TRBV7-2
DNA: TGTGCCAGCAGCTCTCGGACCCTCGGGGAGACCCAGTACTTC
CDR3: CASSSRTLGETQYF

J: TRBJ2-7
size: once
D: .
V: TRBV25-1
DNA: TGTGCCAGCAGTGATGCTTACCGCTACGAGCAGTACTTC
CDR3: CASSDAYRYEQYF

J: TRBJ2-5
size: .
D: .
V: TRBV2
DNA: TGTGCCAGCAGTGGGGTCGGACGAGGGGAGACCCAGTACTTC
CDR3: CASSGVGRGETQYF